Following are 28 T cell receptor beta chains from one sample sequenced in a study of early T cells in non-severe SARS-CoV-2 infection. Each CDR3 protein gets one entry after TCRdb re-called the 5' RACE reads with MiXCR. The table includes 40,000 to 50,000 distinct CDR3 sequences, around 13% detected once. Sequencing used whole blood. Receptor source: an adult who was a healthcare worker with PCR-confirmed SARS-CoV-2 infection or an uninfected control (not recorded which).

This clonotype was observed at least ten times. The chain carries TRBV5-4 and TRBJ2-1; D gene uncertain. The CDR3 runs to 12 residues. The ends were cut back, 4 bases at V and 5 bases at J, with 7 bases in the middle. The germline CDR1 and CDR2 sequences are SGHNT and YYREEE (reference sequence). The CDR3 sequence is CASSVYDNEQFF. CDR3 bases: TGTGCCAGCAGCGTGTACGACAATGAGCAGTTCTTC.

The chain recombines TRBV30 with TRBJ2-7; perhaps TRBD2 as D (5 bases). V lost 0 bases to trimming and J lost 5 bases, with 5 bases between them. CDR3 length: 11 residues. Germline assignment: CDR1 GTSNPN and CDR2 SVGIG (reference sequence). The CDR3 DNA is TGTGCCTGGAGTGTGAGGGACGAGCAGTACTTC. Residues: CAWSVRDEQYF. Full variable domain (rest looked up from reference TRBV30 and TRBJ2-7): SQTIHQWPATLVQPVGSPLSLECTVEGTSNPNLYWYRQAAGRGLQLLFYSVGIGQISSEVPQNLSASRPQDRQFILSSKKLLLSDSGFYLCAWSVRDEQYFGPGTRLTVT.

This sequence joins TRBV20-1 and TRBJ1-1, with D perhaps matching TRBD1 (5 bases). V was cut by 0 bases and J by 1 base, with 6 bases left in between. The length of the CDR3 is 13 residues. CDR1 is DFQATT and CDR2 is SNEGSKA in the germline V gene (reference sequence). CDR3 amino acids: CSARDQGNTEAFF. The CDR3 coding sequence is TGCAGTGCTAGAGATCAGGGGAACACTGAAGCTTTCTTT.

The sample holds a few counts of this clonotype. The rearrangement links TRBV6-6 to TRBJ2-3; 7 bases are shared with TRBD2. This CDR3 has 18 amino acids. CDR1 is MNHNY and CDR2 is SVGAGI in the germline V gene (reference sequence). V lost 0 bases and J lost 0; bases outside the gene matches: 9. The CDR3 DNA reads TGTGCCAGCAGTTACTCTAGGCCAGCGGGGCTAAGCACAGATACGCAGTATTTT. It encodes CASSYSRPAGLSTDTQYF.

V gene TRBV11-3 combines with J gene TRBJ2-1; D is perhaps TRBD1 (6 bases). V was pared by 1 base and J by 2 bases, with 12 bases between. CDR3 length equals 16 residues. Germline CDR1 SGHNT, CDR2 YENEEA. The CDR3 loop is CASSLGMGAAYNEQFF. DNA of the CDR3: TGTGCCAGCAGCTTAGGAATGGGGGCGGCCTACAATGAGCAGTTCTTC. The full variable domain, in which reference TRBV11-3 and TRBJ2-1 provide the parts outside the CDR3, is EAGVVQSPRYKIIEKKQPVAFWCNPISGHNTLYWYLQNLGQGPELLIRYENEEAVDDSQLPKDRFSAERLKGVDSTLKIQPAELGDSAVYLCASSLGMGAAYNEQFFGPGTRLTVL.

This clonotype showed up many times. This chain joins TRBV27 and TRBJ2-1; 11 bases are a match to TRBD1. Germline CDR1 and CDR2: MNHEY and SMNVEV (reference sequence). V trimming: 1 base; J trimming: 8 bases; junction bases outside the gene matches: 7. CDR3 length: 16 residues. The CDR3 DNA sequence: TGTGCCAGCAGTTTATTGAGGGGACAGGGGGTGCATGAGCAGTTCTTC. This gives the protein CASSLLRGQGVHEQFF.

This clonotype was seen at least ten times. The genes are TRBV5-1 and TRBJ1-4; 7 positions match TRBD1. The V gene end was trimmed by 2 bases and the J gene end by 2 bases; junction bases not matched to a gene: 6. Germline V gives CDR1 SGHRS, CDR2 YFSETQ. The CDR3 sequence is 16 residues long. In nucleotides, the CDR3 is TGCGCCAGCAGCTTTGGCGCGGGACAGACTAATGAAAAACTGTTTTTT. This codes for CASSFGAGQTNEKLFF.

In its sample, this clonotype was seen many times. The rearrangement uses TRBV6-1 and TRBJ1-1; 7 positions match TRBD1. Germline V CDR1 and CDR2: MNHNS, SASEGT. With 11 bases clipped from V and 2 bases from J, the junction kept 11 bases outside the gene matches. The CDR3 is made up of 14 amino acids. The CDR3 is CAATPGTVNTEAFF. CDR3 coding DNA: TGTGCCGCAACTCCCGGGACAGTAAACACTGAAGCTTTCTTT.

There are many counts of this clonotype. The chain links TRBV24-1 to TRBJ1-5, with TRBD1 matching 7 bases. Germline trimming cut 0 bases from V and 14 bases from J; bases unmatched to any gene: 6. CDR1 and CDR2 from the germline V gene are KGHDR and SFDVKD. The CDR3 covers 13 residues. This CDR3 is CATSDLRGQREHF. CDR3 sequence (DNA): TGTGCCACCAGTGATTTGCGGGGACAGAGAGAGCATTTT.

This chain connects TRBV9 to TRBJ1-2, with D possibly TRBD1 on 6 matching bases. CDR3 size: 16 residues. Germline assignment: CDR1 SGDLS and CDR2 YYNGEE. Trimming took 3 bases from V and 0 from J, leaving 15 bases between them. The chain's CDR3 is CASSEDRRMANYGYTF. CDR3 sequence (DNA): TGTGCCAGCAGCGAGGACAGAAGGATGGCTAACTATGGCTACACCTTC.

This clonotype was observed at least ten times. The CDR3 nucleotides read TGCAGTGCTACTTTCAGGAGGCGGAACACTGAAGCTTTCTTT. It yields the protein CSATFRRRNTEAFF. The chain employs TRBV20-1 and TRBJ1-1; D unclear. Deletions cut 4 bases from V and 1 base from J, with 13 bases between. There are 14 residues in the CDR3. Germline V lookup: CDR1 DFQATT, CDR2 SNEGSKA (reference sequence).

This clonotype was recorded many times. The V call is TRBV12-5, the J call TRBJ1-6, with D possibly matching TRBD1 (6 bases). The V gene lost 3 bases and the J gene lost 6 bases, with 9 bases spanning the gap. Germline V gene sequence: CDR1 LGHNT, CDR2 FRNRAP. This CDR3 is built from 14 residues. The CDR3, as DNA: TGTGCTAGTGGTTTACAGGGACGTAATTCACCCCTCCACTTT. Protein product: CASGLQGRNSPLHF.

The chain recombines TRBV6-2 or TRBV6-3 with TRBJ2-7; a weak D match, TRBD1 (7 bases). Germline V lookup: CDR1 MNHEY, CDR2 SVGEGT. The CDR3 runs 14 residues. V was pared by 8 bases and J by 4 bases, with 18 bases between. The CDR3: CASSPRDSPYEQYF. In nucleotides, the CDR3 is TGTGCCAGCTCACCGCGGGACAGTCCTTACGAGCAGTACTTC.

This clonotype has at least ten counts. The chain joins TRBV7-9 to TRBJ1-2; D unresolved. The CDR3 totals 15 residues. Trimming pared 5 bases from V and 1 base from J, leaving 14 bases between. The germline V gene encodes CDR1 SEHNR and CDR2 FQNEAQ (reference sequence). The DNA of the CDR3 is TGTGCCAGCAGCCACCAGGAGACGGGTAACTATGGCTACACCTTC. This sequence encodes CASSHQETGNYGYTF.

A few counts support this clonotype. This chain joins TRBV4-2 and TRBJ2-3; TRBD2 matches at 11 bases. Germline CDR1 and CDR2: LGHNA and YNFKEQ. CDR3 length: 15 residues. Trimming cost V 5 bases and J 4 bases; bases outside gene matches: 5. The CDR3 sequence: CASSGSGRAPDTQYF. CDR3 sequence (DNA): TGTGCCAGCAGCGGTAGCGGGAGGGCCCCAGATACGCAGTATTTT.

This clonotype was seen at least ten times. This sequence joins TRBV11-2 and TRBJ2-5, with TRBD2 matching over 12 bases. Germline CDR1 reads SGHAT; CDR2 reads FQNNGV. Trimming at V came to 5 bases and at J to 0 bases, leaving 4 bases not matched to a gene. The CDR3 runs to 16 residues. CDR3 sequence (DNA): TGTGCCAGCAGCCAGACTAGCGGGGGTTACCAAGAGACCCAGTACTTC. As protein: CASSQTSGGYQETQYF.

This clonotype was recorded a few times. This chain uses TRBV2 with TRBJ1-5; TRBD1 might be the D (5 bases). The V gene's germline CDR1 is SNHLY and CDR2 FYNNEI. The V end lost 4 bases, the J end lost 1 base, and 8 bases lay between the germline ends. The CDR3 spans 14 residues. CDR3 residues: CASSGQPSNQPQHF. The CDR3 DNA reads TGTGCCAGCAGTGGACAGCCAAGCAATCAGCCCCAGCATTTT. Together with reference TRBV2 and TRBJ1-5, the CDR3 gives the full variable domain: EPEVTQTPSHQVTQMGQEVILRCVPISNHLYFYWYRQILGQKVEFLVSFYNNEISEKSEIFDDQFSVERPDGSNFTLKIRSTKLEDSAMYFCASSGQPSNQPQHFGDGTRLSIL.

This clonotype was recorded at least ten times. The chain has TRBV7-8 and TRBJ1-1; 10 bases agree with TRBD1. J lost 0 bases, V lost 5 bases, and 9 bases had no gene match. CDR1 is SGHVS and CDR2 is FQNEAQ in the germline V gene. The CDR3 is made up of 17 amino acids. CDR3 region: CASSGPRQGAVNTEAFF. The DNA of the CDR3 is TGTGCCAGCAGCGGGCCGAGACAGGGGGCCGTGAACACTGAAGCTTTCTTT.

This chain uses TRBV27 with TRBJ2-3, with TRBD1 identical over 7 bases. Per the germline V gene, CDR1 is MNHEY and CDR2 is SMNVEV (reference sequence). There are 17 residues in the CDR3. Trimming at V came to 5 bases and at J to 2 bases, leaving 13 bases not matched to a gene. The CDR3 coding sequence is TGTGCCAGCAGTACCTTATCAGGACAGGCTCACACAGATACGCAGTATTTT. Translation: CASSTLSGQAHTDTQYF.

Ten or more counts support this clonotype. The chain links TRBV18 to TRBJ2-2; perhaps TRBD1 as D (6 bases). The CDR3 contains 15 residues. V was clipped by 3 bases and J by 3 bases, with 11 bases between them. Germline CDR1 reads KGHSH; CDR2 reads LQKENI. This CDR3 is CASSPRTADTGELFF. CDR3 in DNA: TGTGCCAGCTCACCGAGGACAGCAGACACCGGGGAGCTGTTTTTT.

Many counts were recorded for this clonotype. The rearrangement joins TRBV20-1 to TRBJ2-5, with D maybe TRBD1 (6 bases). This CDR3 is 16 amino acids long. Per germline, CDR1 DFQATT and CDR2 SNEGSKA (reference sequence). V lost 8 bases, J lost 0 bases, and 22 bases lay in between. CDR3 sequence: CSQGGPLVSYQETQYF. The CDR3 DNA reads TGCAGTCAAGGGGGACCGTTAGTTTCGTACCAAGAGACCCAGTACTTC.

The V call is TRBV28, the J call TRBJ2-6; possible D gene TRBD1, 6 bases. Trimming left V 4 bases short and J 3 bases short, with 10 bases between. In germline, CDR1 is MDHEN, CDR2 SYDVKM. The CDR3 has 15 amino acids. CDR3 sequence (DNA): TGTGCCAGCAGTTCCCCAGGGGTTGGGGCCAACGTCCTGACTTTC. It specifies CASSSPGVGANVLTF.

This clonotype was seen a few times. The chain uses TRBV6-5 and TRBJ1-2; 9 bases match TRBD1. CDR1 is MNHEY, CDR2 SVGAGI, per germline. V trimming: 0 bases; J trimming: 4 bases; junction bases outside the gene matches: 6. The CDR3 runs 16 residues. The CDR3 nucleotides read TGTGCCAGCAGTTACTCGTCGGGACAGGGAATCTATGGCTACACCTTC. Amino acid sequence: CASSYSSGQGIYGYTF.

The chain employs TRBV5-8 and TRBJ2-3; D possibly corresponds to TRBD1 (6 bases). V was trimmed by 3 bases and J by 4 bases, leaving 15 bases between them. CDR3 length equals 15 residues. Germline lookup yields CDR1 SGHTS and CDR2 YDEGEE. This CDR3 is CASSSWDEGADTQYF. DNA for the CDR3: TGTGCCAGCAGCTCATGGGATGAGGGGGCAGATACGCAGTATTTT.

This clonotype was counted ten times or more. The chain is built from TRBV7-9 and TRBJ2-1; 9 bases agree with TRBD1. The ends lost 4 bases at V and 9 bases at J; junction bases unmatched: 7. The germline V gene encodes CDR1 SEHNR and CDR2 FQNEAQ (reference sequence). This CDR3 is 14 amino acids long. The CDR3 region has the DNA TGTGCCAGCAGCTATCGGACAGGGGACGCTGAGCAGTTCTTC. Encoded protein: CASSYRTGDAEQFF.

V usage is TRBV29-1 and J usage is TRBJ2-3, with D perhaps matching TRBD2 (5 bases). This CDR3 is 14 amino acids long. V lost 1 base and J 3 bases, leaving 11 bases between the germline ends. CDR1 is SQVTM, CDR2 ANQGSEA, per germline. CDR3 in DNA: TGCAGCGTTGAAGTGGTGGGAGAGACAGATACGCAGTATTTT. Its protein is CSVEVVGETDTQYF.

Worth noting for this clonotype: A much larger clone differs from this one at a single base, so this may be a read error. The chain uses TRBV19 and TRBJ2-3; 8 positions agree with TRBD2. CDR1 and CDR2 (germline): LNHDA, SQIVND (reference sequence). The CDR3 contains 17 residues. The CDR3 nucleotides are TGTGCCAGTAGTACCAGTATAGCGGGGAGCGGCACAGATACGCAGAATTTT. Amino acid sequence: CASSTSIAGSGTDTQNF.

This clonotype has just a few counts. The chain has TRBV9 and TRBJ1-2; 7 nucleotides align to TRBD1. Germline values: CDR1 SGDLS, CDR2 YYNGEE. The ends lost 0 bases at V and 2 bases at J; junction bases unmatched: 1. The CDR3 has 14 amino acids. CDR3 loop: CASSVGTGNYGYTF. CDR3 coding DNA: TGTGCCAGCAGCGTAGGGACAGGCAACTATGGCTACACCTTC. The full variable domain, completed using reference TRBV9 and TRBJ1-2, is DSGVTQTPKHLITATGQRVTLRCSPRSGDLSVYWYQQSLDQGLQFLIQYYNGEERAKGNILERFSAQQFPDLHSELNLSSLELGDSALYFCASSVGTGNYGYTFGSGTRLTVV.